A selection of T cell receptor beta chains follows, all from one sample in a study of post-analysis software for immune sequencing data. Via MiXCR, TCRdb re-called the PCR reads, giving one row per CDR3 protein. Among hundreds of thousands of distinct CDR3 sequences listed, roughly three fifths were seen once. Source material: blood. The receptors originated from a girl between 2 and 10 years old with multiple sclerosis. The CDR3 runs from the conserved cysteine through the conserved F or W. The D gene is left open where the match is weak. The size entry is marked missing in some rows and otherwise reads once, few, many or a size class.

once	TRBD1	TRBJ1-2	TRBV5-6	CASRRQGVGYTF	TGTGCCAGCAGGAGACAGGGAGTCGGCTACACCTTC
-	TRBD2	TRBJ2-5	TRBV6-5	CASSYGTSGFQETQYF	TGTGCCAGCAGTTACGGGACTAGCGGCTTTCAAGAGACCCAGTACTTC
-	-	TRBJ2-1	TRBV7-6	CASSLSSASGEWAYNEQFF	TGTGCCAGCAGCTTAAGTTCGGCCTCCGGAGAGTGGGCCTACAATGAGCAGTTCTTC
few	TRBD2	TRBJ2-1	TRBV7-2	CASSRTSGVLNEQFF	TGTGCCAGCAGCCGAACTAGCGGGGTACTCAATGAGCAGTTCTTC
-	TRBD2	TRBJ2-1	TRBV7-9	CASSSPSGRAINEQFF	TGTGCCAGCAGCTCCCCAAGCGGGAGGGCCATAAATGAGCAGTTCTTC
-	-	TRBJ2-3	TRBV5-1	CASSEALTDTQYF	TGCGCCAGCAGTGAGGCTTTGACAGATACGCAGTATTTT
-	-	TRBJ1-5	TRBV7-4	CASSFVGPRSNQPQHF	TGTGCCAGCAGCTTTGTAGGGCCGCGGAGCAATCAGCCCCAGCATTTT
-	TRBD2	TRBJ2-1	TRBV5-1	CASSSLAGNYNEQFF	TGCGCCAGCAGCTCTTTAGCGGGAAATTACAATGAGCAGTTCTTC
many	-	TRBJ1-6	TRBV20-1	CSARNPGPGNSPLHF	TGCAGTGCTAGGAACCCTGGACCAGGGAATTCACCCCTCCACTTT
once	TRBD2	TRBJ2-3	TRBV4-2	CASSQVPSGATDTQYF	TGTGCCAGCAGCCAAGTCCCTAGCGGGGCTACAGATACGCAGTATTTT
-	-	TRBJ2-1	TRBV30	CAWSVGIRSSYNEQFF	TGTGCCTGGAGTGTGGGTATCCGGAGCTCCTACAATGAGCAGTTCTTC
-	-	TRBJ2-3	TRBV12-3/TRBV12-4	CASSNSGTRTDTQYF	TGTGCCAGCAGCAACTCCGGGACCCGCACAGATACGCAGTATTTT
once	TRBD1	TRBJ2-1	TRBV20-1	CSARVIDRGYNEQFF	TGCAGTGCTAGAGTAATAGACAGGGGGTACAATGAGCAGTTCTTC
-	-	TRBJ2-7	TRBV29-1	CSVRRGGYNEQYF	TGCAGCGTCCGCAGGGGGGGCTACAATGAGCAGTACTTC
-	-	TRBJ2-7	TRBV12-3/TRBV12-4	CVSSLRGRGVFYEQYF	TGTGTCAGCAGTTTACGGGGCAGGGGGGTCTTCTACGAGCAGTACTTC
-	TRBD1	TRBJ2-7	TRBV5-1	CASSQKTGAIYEQYF	TGCGCCAGCAGCCAAAAGACAGGGGCGATCTACGAGCAGTACTTC
-	-	TRBJ2-3	TRBV30	CAWSVTADTQYF	TGTGCCTGGAGTGTGACGGCAGATACGCAGTATTTT
-	TRBD2	TRBJ2-1	TRBV5-1	CASSFFLTSGRGSYNEQFF	TGCGCCAGCAGCTTTTTCTTGACTAGCGGGAGGGGCTCCTACAATGAGCAGTTCTTC
few	TRBD1	TRBJ2-4	TRBV7-2	CASSSGQGNIQYF	TGTGCCAGCAGCTCCGGACAGGGAAACATTCAGTACTTC
few	-	TRBJ1-2	TRBV25-1	CASSETGFYGYTF	TGTGCCAGCAGCGAAACCGGCTTCTATGGCTACACCTTC
-	TRBD1	TRBJ2-5	TRBV12-3/TRBV12-4	CASIDGTGKETQYF	TGTGCCAGCATCGACGGGACAGGGAAAGAGACCCAGTACTTC
-	-	TRBJ2-5	TRBV7-2	CASSPSGQETQYF	TGTGCCAGCAGCCCCTCCGGGCAAGAGACCCAGTACTTC
-	TRBD2	TRBJ2-1	TRBV20-1	CSARRGGPGNEQFF	TGCAGTGCTAGACGGGGGGGGCCGGGGAATGAGCAGTTCTTC
-	-	TRBJ1-1	TRBV29-1	CSGSGSMNTEAFF	TGCAGCGGGTCAGGGAGCATGAACACTGAAGCTTTCTTT
few	-	TRBJ1-2	TRBV29-1	CSVEDPAVLSANYGYTF	TGCAGCGTTGAAGATCCGGCCGTCCTTTCGGCTAACTATGGCTACACCTTC
-	TRBD1	TRBJ2-1	TRBV7-9	CASSSVQGSYNEQFF	TGTGCCAGCAGCTCGGTACAGGGGTCGTACAATGAGCAGTTCTTC
-	TRBD2	TRBJ2-7	TRBV2	CASSEPAGSSYEQYF	TGTGCCAGCAGTGAGCCAGCGGGAAGTTCCTACGAGCAGTACTTC
-	-	TRBJ2-1	TRBV6-4	CASSDDSLSYNEQFF	TGTGCCAGCAGTGACGACAGTCTCTCCTACAATGAGCAGTTCTTC
-	TRBD2	TRBJ2-4	TRBV4-2	CASSHSGTEEQYF	TGTGCCAGCAGCCATAGCGGGACCGAGGAGCAGTACTTC
-	TRBD2	TRBJ2-3	TRBV3-1	CASSRGTSGVGDTQYF	TGTGCCAGCAGCCGAGGGACTAGCGGGGTCGGAGATACGCAGTATTTT
-	TRBD1	TRBJ2-5	TRBV10-2	CASSEDRGISETQYF	TGCGCCAGCAGTGAGGACAGGGGCATATCCGAGACCCAGTACTTC
-	TRBD1	TRBJ1-5	TRBV7-2	CASSSRQGIQPQHF	TGTGCCAGCAGCTCGCGACAGGGAATCCAGCCCCAGCATTTT
once	-	TRBJ1-5	TRBV7-6	CASSPRVTGKMGQPQHF	TGTGCCAGCAGCCCACGAGTCACGGGGAAAATGGGTCAGCCCCAGCATTTT
-	-	TRBJ1-2	TRBV6-5	CASSPGFNDYGYTF	TGTGCCAGCTCCCCAGGGTTTAATGACTATGGCTACACCTTC
-	-	TRBJ1-2	TRBV12-3/TRBV12-4	CASSPDTVYGHTF	TGTGCCAGCAGCCCGGACACGGTTTATGGCCACACCTTC
-	TRBD1	TRBJ2-3	TRBV12-3/TRBV12-4	CASSSALYRGSIDTQYF	TGTGCCAGCAGTTCCGCCCTCTACAGGGGGTCGATAGATACGCAGTATTTT
-	-	TRBJ2-1	TRBV14	CASSRDMDYRGGEQFF	TGTGCCAGCAGCCGTGACATGGATTACAGGGGAGGTGAGCAGTTCTTC
-	-	TRBJ2-7	TRBV18	CASSRSTGPRWGSEQYF	TGTGCCAGCTCACGGTCCACAGGGCCCCGGTGGGGGTCCGAGCAGTACTTC
-	-	TRBJ1-1	TRBV18	CASSRAEPPEGAEAFF	TGTGCCAGCTCACGAGCGGAACCCCCAGAGGGAGCTGAAGCTTTCTTT
-	TRBD2	TRBJ2-7	TRBV15	CATMSGSNEQYF	TGTGCCACCATGAGCGGGAGCAACGAGCAGTACTTC
-	-	TRBJ2-1	TRBV20-1	CSARTRRETYNEQFF	TGCAGTGCTAGAACCAGGAGGGAAACCTACAATGAGCAGTTCTTC
-	-	TRBJ2-5	TRBV6-5	CASSLGAPGQETQYF	TGTGCCAGCAGTTTAGGTGCCCCAGGGCAAGAGACCCAGTACTTC
-	-	TRBJ1-1	TRBV9	CASSSALGRRDAEAFF	TGTGCCAGCAGCTCCGCACTTGGGCGGAGGGACGCTGAAGCTTTCTTT
-	TRBD2	TRBJ2-7	TRBV27	CASKRAGGVREQYF	TGTGCCAGCAAGAGGGCGGGAGGAGTTCGCGAGCAGTACTTC
-	-	TRBJ1-2	TRBV5-5	CASLGVRPEDYGYTF	TGTGCCAGTCTGGGGGTGCGACCCGAGGACTATGGCTACACCTTC